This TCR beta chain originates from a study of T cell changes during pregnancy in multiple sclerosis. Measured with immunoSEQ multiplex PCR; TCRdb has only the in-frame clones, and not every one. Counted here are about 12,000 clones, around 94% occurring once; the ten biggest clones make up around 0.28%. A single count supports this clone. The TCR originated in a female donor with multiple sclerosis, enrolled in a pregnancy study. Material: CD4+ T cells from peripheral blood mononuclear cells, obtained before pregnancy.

For the CDR3, the DNA is TGTGCCAGTAGTATAGATGGGGCGGGAAATCAGCCCCAGCATTTT. Its protein is CASSIDGAGNQPQHF. The rearrangement uses TRBV19 and TRBJ1-5; D perhaps matches TRBD1 (5 bases). The CDR3 is 15 amino acids. CDR1 LNHDA and CDR2 SQIVND come from the germline V gene (reference sequence). V was trimmed by 0 bases and J by 4 bases, leaving 10 bases between them.